This T cell receptor beta chain is from a study of OX40 agonist ivuxolimab in advanced cancers. Study information: Allowance was made for prior anti-PD-1, anti-PD-L1 or anti-CTLA-4 therapy, and 35% to 40% had some. Findings and limits, study-wide: The specificity for antigen of the expanded peripheral T cells was not determined. Clonal expansion was seen in CD4+ and CD8+ blood T cells by week 6 at 0.1 to 3.0 mg/kg.

The table came from immunoSEQ multiplex PCR; TCRdb's copy has only in-frame clones and leaves some out. The sample lists 70,000 to 95,000 clones, 94% occurring once. The CDR3 spans 15 residues. Deletions cut 6 bases from V and 1 base from J, with 15 bases between. Germline V gives CDR1 MNHEY, CDR2 SMNVEV (reference sequence). As for this clone: Its antigen is not known.

This TCR was recovered from an adult with an advanced solid tumor such as melanoma, head and neck, liver or kidney cancer. The chain employs TRBV27 and TRBJ1-1; maybe TRBD1 (5 bases). This specimen consisted of CD4+ or CD8+ T cells sorted from blood, obtained in a trial of the OX40 agonist ivuxolimab. CDR3: CASRPIQETNTEAFF. CDR3 DNA sequence: TGTGCCAGCAGACCAATACAGGAGACGAACACTGAAGCTTTCTTT.